The T cell receptor (beta chain) under discussion was sequenced for a study of T cells in Graves' hyperthyroidism and ophthalmopathy. Looking at the study overall: Upon initial diagnosis and before any treatment, peripheral blood was collected.

The CDR3 has 16 amino acids. Germline V gene sequence: CDR1 SGHRS, CDR2 YFSETQ. V was shortened by 5 bases and J by 5 bases, with 22 bases between the two germline ends. The table lists this clonotype with many counts. Progressors' blood was drawn at hyperthyroidism diagnosis, before ophthalmopathy symptoms. RNA transcripts served as the template for amplifying TCR beta CDR3 regions. The HTBI primer set drove a first-round RT-PCR of the TCR CDR3. One entry per CDR3 protein results from TCRdb running MiXCR on the multiplex PCR reads. The sample contains 250,000 to 300,000 distinct CDR3 sequences, roughly 15% of which appear only once.

This receptor was taken from a woman between 35 and 50 years old with Graves' hyperthyroidism that later progressed to Graves' ophthalmopathy. The sequenced sample was blood. This chain uses TRBV5-1 with TRBJ2-5; D uncertain. CDR3 nucleotides: TGCGCCAGCAGTCGGCGAGGTCGTCTTCAAGGGGAGACCCAGTACTTC. Amino acid sequence: CASSRRGRLQGETQYF.